These 31 T cell receptor beta chains came from one sample sequenced in a study of blood T cells in healthy people across ages. The second PCR ran about 6 to 11 cycles with a sample-barcoded 5' primer and J-beta primers. TCRdb reprocessed the 5' RACE reads with MiXCR, giving one entry per CDR3 protein. Among 800,000 to 950,000 distinct CDR3 sequences listed, around 29% were seen once. These data also featured in a second study, about T cells of mothers and their children.

Sequenced sample: blood. Receptors were obtained from a woman aged 40-49 years in good health.

This clonotype was seen only a few times. The chain couples TRBV27 to TRBJ1-6; the D is unclear. Germline CDR1 and CDR2: MNHEY and SMNVEV (reference sequence). Trimming shortened V by 5 bases and J by 3 bases, and 14 bases separated the two germline ends. CDR3 length equals 16 residues. As DNA, the CDR3 is TGTGCCAGCAGTCCGAAGACCCACCTCTATAATTCACCCCTCCACTTT. Amino acid sequence: CASSPKTHLYNSPLHF.

Comments on this clonotype: This may be a read error: a much more frequent sequence differs by one nucleotide. The chain combines TRBV9 with TRBJ2-5, with 7 bases fitting TRBD1. The J call may not be correct, given that the DNA end is closer to TRBJ2-7. The germline gives CDR1 SGDLS, CDR2 YYNGEE. The CDR3 covers 14 residues. This CDR3 is CASSRLGTDYEQYF. The CDR3 bases are TGTGCCAGCAGCAGACTCGGGACAGACTACGAGCAGTACTTC.

This clonotype was counted only a few times. The chain links TRBV29-1 to TRBJ1-1, with 8 positions matching TRBD1. Germline V gives CDR1 SQVTM, CDR2 ANQGSEA. J gave up 0 bases and V 2 bases, and 14 bases lay outside the gene matches. The CDR3 contains 18 residues. CDR3 protein: CSVEKVYRGGPMNTEAFF. Written as DNA, the CDR3 is TGCAGCGTTGAAAAGGTCTACAGGGGGGGACCTATGAACACTGAAGCTTTCTTT.

The gene calls are TRBV18 and TRBJ1-1; no clear D gene. This CDR3 comprises 16 residues. V was clipped by 5 bases and J by 1 base, with 17 bases between them. Germline V gene sequence: CDR1 KGHSH, CDR2 LQKENI. In nucleotides, the CDR3 is TGTGCCAGCTCATCAATGCGGGGTTCGGAGAACACTGAAGCTTTCTTT. This codes for CASSSMRGSENTEAFF.

There are a few counts of this clonotype. This chain uses TRBV3-1 with TRBJ1-4, with D possibly TRBD1 on 5 matching bases. Looked up from germline, CDR1 is LGHDT and CDR2 is YNNKEL (reference sequence). With 9 bases removed from V and 4 bases from J, the gap between germline ends came to 15 bases. The CDR3 runs to 14 residues. The CDR3 sequence: CASTPGPINEKLFF. The CDR3 DNA reads TGTGCCAGTACCCCGGGGCCTATTAATGAAAAACTGTTTTTT.

This clonotype was counted ten times or more. This chain connects TRBV27 to TRBJ2-7, with TRBD2 matching over 11 bases. Germline CDR1 MNHEY, CDR2 SMNVEV (reference sequence). The CDR3 totals 16 residues. The trim removed 5 bases at V and 7 bases at J, leaving 13 bases unmatched. This chain's CDR3 is CASSAEPGLAVREQYF. The CDR3 DNA reads as TGTGCCAGCAGTGCCGAACCGGGACTAGCGGTTCGGGAGCAGTACTTC.

This clonotype has ten or more counts. The chain links TRBV7-2 to TRBJ2-7; tentative D call: TRBD1 (6 bases). V lost 4 bases, J lost 2 bases, and 12 bases lay in between. This CDR3 contains 14 residues. The V gene's germline CDR1 is SGHTA and CDR2 FQGNSA. This CDR3 is CASSSDRRPYEQYF. CDR3 in DNA: TGTGCCAGCAGCTCCGACAGGAGACCCTACGAGCAGTACTTC.

V usage is TRBV19 and J usage is TRBJ2-1, with D maybe TRBD1 (8 bases). Germline CDR1 reads LNHDA; CDR2 reads SQIVND (reference sequence). There are 15 residues in the CDR3. V gave up 7 bases and J gave up 3 bases, with 16 bases separating them. Written as DNA, the CDR3 is TGTGCCAGTAAGGGGGGGACAGGTGGCTACAATGAGCAGTTCTTC. Translation gives CASKGGTGGYNEQFF.

This chain uses TRBV5-1 with TRBJ2-1, with D maybe TRBD2 (5 bases). Trimming took off 4 bases at V and 0 bases at J, with 26 bases between the two ends. From germline, CDR1 is SGHRS and CDR2 YFSETQ. The CDR3 is 20 amino acids. Here the CDR3 reads CASSPSRFGQRISSYNEQFF. CDR3 bases: TGCGCCAGCAGCCCATCTCGGTTCGGCCAGCGGATTAGCTCCTACAATGAGCAGTTCTTC.

Comment on this clonotype: This may be a read error: a much more frequent sequence differs by one nucleotide. This sequence joins TRBV29-1 and TRBJ2-3, with TRBD1 identical over 7 bases. Germline lookup yields CDR1 SQVTM and CDR2 ANQGSEA. The CDR3 is 14 residues long. The trim removed 7 bases at V and 2 bases at J, leaving 9 bases unmatched. In nucleotides, the CDR3 is TGCAGCGCCGATAAGGACAGGAACACAGATACGCAGTATTTT. This encodes CSADKDRNTDTQYF.

This chain joins TRBV20-1 and TRBJ1-6; D not certain. With 3 bases removed from V and 6 bases from J, the gap between germline ends came to 9 bases. There are 13 residues in the CDR3. Per germline, CDR1 DFQATT and CDR2 SNEGSKA (reference sequence). CDR3 in amino acids: CSARAISNSPLHF. CDR3 nucleotides: TGCAGTGCTAGGGCTATATCTAATTCACCCCTCCACTTT.

This clonotype was seen ten or more times. The chain couples TRBV21-1 to TRBJ2-1. TRBV21-1 is flagged as a pseudogene. The CDR3 loop spans 15 amino acids. The CDR3 DNA sequence: TGTGCCAGCAGCACAGGAGTTCGATCCTACAATGAGCAGTTCTTC. It codes for CASSTGVRSYNEQFF.

About this clonotype: Given a much more abundant clone one base away, this may be a read error. J is TRBJ2-5 and V is TRBV15, with 8 bases that match TRBD1. Germline assignment: CDR1 LNHNV and CDR2 YYDKDF (reference sequence). The CDR3 is 15 amino acids. The CDR3 loop reads CATCRDRGPQETQYF. In nucleotides, the CDR3 is TGTGCCACCTGCAGAGACAGGGGCCCTCAAGAGACCCAGTACTTC.

This clonotype was counted ten times or more. The chain employs TRBV12-3 or TRBV12-4 and TRBJ2-5; tentative D call: TRBD1 (5 bases). This CDR3 spans 14 amino acids. Trimming stripped 3 bases from V and 7 bases from J, with 15 bases between. In DNA, the CDR3 is TGTGCCAGCAGTTTCCTCGACAGCCACGGGACCCAGTACTTC. This gives the protein CASSFLDSHGTQYF.

In the case of this clonotype: Germline is not matched at one junction end, which may reflect a read error. This sequence joins TRBV4-3 and TRBJ2-1; either TRBD1 or TRBD2 may fit D (6 bases each). The CDR3 contains 16 residues. Germline V gene data show CDR1 as LGHNA and CDR2 as YSLEER. The CDR3 DNA follows: TGCGCCAGCAGCCAATTGACGGGGGCGTTCTCCAATGAGCGGTTCTTC. It yields the protein CASSQLTGAFSNERFF.

The gene calls are TRBV7-3 and TRBJ1-6; no clear D. The V end was cut by 2 bases, the J end by 6 bases, with 5 bases between. Germline V gives CDR1 SGHTA, CDR2 FQGTGA. The length of the CDR3 is 13 residues. This chain's CDR3 is CASSLHSNSPLHF. The CDR3 nucleotides are TGTGCCAGCAGCTTACACAGTAATTCACCCCTCCACTTT.

In this sample, this clonotype turned up a few times. The gene calls are TRBV6-5 and TRBJ1-1, with 7 bases fitting TRBD1. Germline assignment: CDR1 MNHEY and CDR2 SVGAGI. This CDR3 comprises 13 residues. Unmatched junction bases numbered 8, after V lost 5 bases and J lost 8 bases. The chain's CDR3 is CASSTGTEYEAFF. CDR3 sequence (DNA): TGTGCCAGCAGTACCGGGACAGAATACGAAGCTTTCTTT.

This clonotype was observed a handful of times. This chain joins TRBV9 and TRBJ1-1; TRBD1 might be the D (5 bases). The CDR3 has 15 residues. Trimming cost V 3 bases and J 6 bases, with 18 bases left between them. Germline V lookup: CDR1 SGDLS, CDR2 YYNGEE. The CDR3 reads CASSATGTRASEAFF. CDR3 DNA sequence: TGTGCCAGCAGCGCCACCGGGACGCGGGCCTCTGAAGCTTTCTTT.

For this clonotype: This may be a read error: a much more frequent sequence differs by one nucleotide. This CDR3 reads CASSPFYGQFF. CDR3 sequence (DNA): TGTGCCAGCAGTCCTTTCTATGGGCAGTTCTTC. V usage is TRBV2 and J usage is TRBJ2-1, with D uncertain. CDR3 length: 11 amino acids. Trimming shortened V by 5 bases and J by 12 bases, and 11 bases separated the two germline ends. CDR1 is SNHLY, CDR2 FYNNEI, per germline.

The gene calls are TRBV9 and TRBJ1-1, with TRBD1 as a possible D gene (5 bases). The V and J ends lost 3 bases and 4 bases respectively, with 13 bases between them. Germline CDR1 SGDLS, CDR2 YYNGEE. This CDR3 region has 14 residues. The CDR3 loop is CASSALDGTTEAFF. The DNA of the CDR3 is TGTGCCAGCAGCGCCCTTGACGGGACCACTGAAGCTTTCTTT.

There are many counts of this clonotype. The chain combines TRBV6-2 or TRBV6-3 with TRBJ2-4, with 10 bases lining up with TRBD1. The CDR3 is made up of 14 amino acids. The trim removed 5 bases at V and 13 bases at J, leaving 11 bases unmatched. The germline V gene encodes CDR1 MNHEY and CDR2 SVGEGT. CDR3 sequence (DNA): TGTGCCAGCAGTCCGGGGACAGGGGCGTTGGAGCAGTACTTC. Protein product: CASSPGTGALEQYF.

This clonotype was seen once. A junction end diverges from the germline sequence, so it may reflect a read error. CDR3 nucleotides: TGTGACAGCAGCACGGACAGGGAAGGAAACGTTCAGTACTTC. This gives the protein CDSSTDREGNVQYF. The chain employs TRBV7-2 and TRBJ2-4, with 8 bases identical to TRBD1. CDR1 is SGHTA, CDR2 FQGNSA, per germline. This CDR3 has 14 amino acids.

This clonotype was found a few times. The chain uses TRBV18 and TRBJ2-7, with D perhaps TRBD1 or TRBD2 (6 bases each). Germline V gene sequence: CDR1 KGHSH, CDR2 LQKENI. The V and J ends lost 1 base and 5 bases respectively, with 15 bases between them. This CDR3 has 15 residues. CDR3 DNA: TGTGCCAGCTCACCACAGGGGGGTGTAGGGAACGAGCAGTACTTC. Its translation is CASSPQGGVGNEQYF.

This clonotype was found a few times. The genes are TRBV28 and TRBJ2-3; no reliable D call. Trimming removed 1 base at V and 6 bases at J, with 2 bases between. Germline assignment: CDR1 MDHEN and CDR2 SYDVKM. This CDR3 is built from 11 residues. The CDR3 reads CASSLFDTQYF. DNA for the CDR3: TGTGCCAGCAGTTTATTCGATACGCAGTATTTT.

The chain employs TRBV27 and TRBJ2-5; 9 nucleotides align to TRBD2. There are 15 residues in the CDR3. Losses at the gene ends were 2 bases for V and 7 bases for J; bases not matched to a gene: 8. Germline CDR1 MNHEY, CDR2 SMNVEV (reference sequence). The CDR3 nucleotides read TGTGCCAGCAGTTTAAAGGCGGGGGGGCATTGGACCCAGTACTTC. Translation: CASSLKAGGHWTQYF.

This clonotype appeared a single time. V gene TRBV3-1 combines with J gene TRBJ1-5, with D possibly being TRBD1 (6 bases). The CDR3 spans 15 residues. Germline V lookup: CDR1 LGHDT, CDR2 YNNKEL (reference sequence). Trimming left V 0 bases short and J 5 bases short, with 11 bases between. As DNA, the CDR3 is TGTGCCAGCAGCCAAGATCTCGGGGGCCATCAGCCCCAGCATTTT. This encodes CASSQDLGGHQPQHF.

The J gene is TRBJ2-3, the V gene TRBV7-9; the D call may be TRBD1 or TRBD2 (6 bases each). With 5 bases removed from V and 5 bases from J, the gap between germline ends came to 20 bases. The CDR3 contains 16 residues. CDR1 SEHNR and CDR2 FQNEAQ come from the germline V gene (reference sequence). CDR3 nucleotides: TGTGCCAGCAGCCCCCGTATTGCCAGGGGACTAGATACGCAGTATTTT. Encoded protein: CASSPRIARGLDTQYF. Filled out from reference TRBV7-9 and TRBJ2-3, the complete variable domain reads DTGVSQNPRHKITKRGQNVTFRCDPISEHNRLYWYRQTLGQGPEFLTYFQNEAQLEKSRLLSDRFSAERPKGSFSTLEIQRTEQGDSAMYLCASSPRIARGLDTQYFGPGTRLTVL.

J is TRBJ1-5 and V is TRBV6-5, with TRBD1 matching over 11 bases. This CDR3 spans 19 amino acids. V lost 1 base, J lost 1 base, and 9 bases stayed unmatched. Germline CDR1 is MNHEY and CDR2 is SVGAGI. The DNA for the CDR3 is TGTGCCAGCAGTTACTTCTGGACAGGGGGCTCACGGAGCAATCAGCCCCAGCATTTT. Residues: CASSYFWTGGSRSNQPQHF.

The rearrangement joins TRBV11-2 to TRBJ1-5; 7 nucleotides line up with TRBD1. Per the germline V gene, CDR1 is SGHAT and CDR2 is FQNNGV. Trimming cost V 5 bases and J 4 bases; bases outside gene matches: 8. The CDR3 runs 15 residues. CDR3 in amino acids: CASSPGRTGNQPQHF. The CDR3 DNA sequence: TGTGCCAGCAGCCCTGGGAGGACAGGTAATCAGCCCCAGCATTTT.

V usage is TRBV20-1 and J usage is TRBJ1-4; the D is unclear. The ends were cut back, 3 bases at V and 7 bases at J, with 18 bases in the middle. Germline V CDR1 and CDR2: DFQATT, SNEGSKA (reference sequence). The length of the CDR3 is 15 residues. CDR3 DNA: TGCAGTGCTAGTTTCCGCCCGCGAGGTAGTGAAAAACTGTTTTTT. This sequence encodes CSASFRPRGSEKLFF.

This clonotype occurred many times. The rearrangement uses TRBV6-2 or TRBV6-3 and TRBJ2-1; no definite D call. Germline V CDR1 and CDR2: MNHEY, SVGEGT. The V and J ends lost 4 bases and 0 bases respectively, with 7 bases between them. The CDR3 runs 14 residues. The CDR3 is CASSLYGSYNEQFF. CDR3 sequence (DNA): TGTGCCAGCAGTTTATACGGCTCCTACAATGAGCAGTTCTTC.